The 8 T cell receptor beta chains below come from one sample, sequenced in a study of PD-1 blockade in classical Hodgkin lymphoma. Some clones are missing from TCRdb's copy, which holds only in-frame ones; the method was immunoSEQ multiplex PCR. The data show about 16,000 clones, with around 81% seen just once and 1% held by the top ten. Every patient had relapsed following autologous stem cell transplantation, and cohorts differed in brentuximab vedotin exposure. Magnetic negative selection was used to purify CD4+ T cells from PBMCs that had been thawed. The sequencing here drew on CD4+ T cells from blood, taken at baseline. The origin of the receptors is a human donor with classical Hodgkin lymphoma.

V usage is TRBV5-1 and J usage is TRBJ1-5; D uncertain. V was pared by 0 bases and J by 5 bases, with 9 bases between. Germline V gene data show CDR1 as SGHRS and CDR2 as YFSETQ. This CDR3 has 14 residues. CDR3 residues: CASSLDGFDQPQHF. CDR3 nucleotide sequence: TGCGCCAGCAGCTTGGACGGATTCGATCAGCCCCAGCATTTT.

CDR3 DNA: TGTGCCAGCAGCTTAGTCTTAGCGGTTCGATCCTACAATGAGCAGTTCTTC. Translated: CASSLVLAVRSYNEQFF. This chain uses TRBV7-6 with TRBJ2-1; TRBD2 is a possible D gene (6 bases). Trimming removed 1 base from V and 1 base from J, with 14 bases in between. CDR1 is SGHVS and CDR2 is FNYEAQ in the germline V gene. The CDR3 runs to 17 residues.

In DNA form, the CDR3 reads TGCGCCAGCAGCTTGCCGGTAACGGCGCCCGTCCTGACTTTC. It specifies CASSLPVTAPVLTF. The rearrangement links TRBV5-1 to TRBJ2-6; no definite D call. Trimming took off 1 base at V and 12 bases at J, with 14 bases between the two ends. Germline V gives CDR1 SGHRS, CDR2 YFSETQ. This CDR3 is 14 amino acids long.

This rearrangement joins TRBV5-1 to TRBJ2-2; maybe TRBD2 (6 bases). The CDR3 extends over 15 amino acids. Trimming shortened V by 4 bases and J by 3 bases, and 13 bases separated the two germline ends. Germline V gene data show CDR1 as SGHRS and CDR2 as YFSETQ. CDR3 nucleotide sequence: TGCGCCAGCAGCGTTCTAGCGTCCTACACCGGGGAGCTGTTTTTT. Translation gives CASSVLASYTGELFF.

V gene TRBV7-2 combines with J gene TRBJ2-7, with a weak D call TRBD1 (5 bases). CDR3 length: 11 residues. Germline V CDR1 and CDR2: SGHTA, FQGNSA. Deletions cut 5 bases from V and 4 bases from J, with 6 bases between. CDR3 in amino acids: CASSGAYEQYF. The CDR3 nucleotides are TGTGCCAGCAGCGGGGCTTACGAGCAGTACTTC.

The V call is TRBV30, the J call TRBJ2-3; 15 nucleotides match TRBD2. The J segment lost 6 bases and the V segment lost 3 bases, leaving 10 bases of the junction unmatched. This CDR3 has 17 residues. Germline V CDR1 and CDR2: GTSNPN, SVGIG (reference sequence). CDR3 DNA sequence: TGTGCCTGGAGCCTAGGACTAGCGGGAGGGTCAGGGGATACGCAGTATTTT. Translation gives CAWSLGLAGGSGDTQYF.

This chain joins TRBV18 and TRBJ2-2; D unclear. CDR1 and CDR2 (germline): KGHSH, LQKENI. V was clipped by 3 bases and J by 1 base, with 9 bases between them. There are 15 residues in the CDR3. The CDR3 DNA reads TGTGCCAGCTCACCTTCAAGTAAGAACACCGGGGAGCTGTTTTTT. Its translation is CASSPSSKNTGELFF.

The chain couples TRBV19 to TRBJ2-7; D not certain. CDR3 size: 14 residues. Germline loops: CDR1 LNHDA, CDR2 SQIVND (reference sequence). V dropped 3 bases and J dropped 4 bases, with 13 bases sitting between them. The CDR3 loop is CASSIYPDGYEQYF. CDR3 sequence (DNA): TGTGCCAGTAGTATTTACCCCGACGGTTACGAGCAGTACTTC.